This record concerns one T cell receptor beta chain sequence. What it binds is unknown. The record originates from a study of T cells in localized non-small cell lung cancer. Study findings and constraints: The appearance of a median roughly 61 of the top 100 tumor clones was seen in adjacent lung. There was higher T cell clonality in uninvolved adjacent lung than in tumor, and it was highest there. Because researchers sequenced only one region of the tumor, heterogeneity is still possible. Longer overall survival was seen with higher T cell density measured in blood.

V lost 10 bases to trimming and J lost 1 base, with 19 bases between them. This CDR3 region has 15 residues. Per the germline V gene, CDR1 is MDHEN and CDR2 is SYDVKM. Produced via immunoSEQ multiplex PCR; TCRdb's table is partial and in-frame only. The sample holds about 45,000 clones, around nine tenths seen once. This sequence originates from a woman between 35 and 70 years old with stage II lung adenocarcinoma. The sequencing here drew on PBMCs, taken before any cancer treatment. The chain joins TRBV28 to TRBJ1-2; tentative D call: TRBD1 (6 bases). This chain's CDR3 is CATSKGGRSNYGYTF. CDR3 coding DNA: TGTGCCACCTCCAAGGGGGGCAGGAGTAACTATGGCTACACCTTC.